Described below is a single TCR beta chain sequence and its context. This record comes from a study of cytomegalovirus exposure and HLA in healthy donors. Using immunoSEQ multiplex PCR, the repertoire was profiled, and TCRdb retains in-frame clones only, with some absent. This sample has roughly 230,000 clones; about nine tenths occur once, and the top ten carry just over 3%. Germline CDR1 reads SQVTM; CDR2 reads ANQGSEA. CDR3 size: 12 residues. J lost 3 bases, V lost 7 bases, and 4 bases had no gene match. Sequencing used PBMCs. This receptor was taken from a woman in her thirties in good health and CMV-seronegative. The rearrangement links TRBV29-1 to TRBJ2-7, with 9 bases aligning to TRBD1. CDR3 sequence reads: CSGTGQGYEQYF. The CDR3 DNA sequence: TGCAGCGGTACGGGACAGGGCTACGAGCAGTACTTC.